The 19 T cell receptor beta chains reported below all come from one sample, sequenced in a study of regulatory T cells in long-lasting Graves disease. This sample's time point: newly diagnosed GD, antithyroid drugs for less than 3 months. The TCR library was made from RNA that had been extracted from PBMCs in TRIzol. In building TCR beta libraries, iRepertoire HTBI primers were used together with Arm-PCR of CDR3 regions. TCRdb itself ran the multiplex PCR reads through MiXCR, one entry per CDR3 protein. The sample holds some 450,000 distinct CDR3 sequences; about 17% are singletons and the top ten take roughly a tenth. In addition, the sample was reused for a study of T cells in Graves' hyperthyroidism and ophthalmopathy.

The sequences come from peripheral blood mononuclear cells (PBMCs), collected at new diagnosis, from a patient treated with antithyroid drugs. These receptors all come from a woman aged 25 to 39 with Graves disease.

This clonotype has only a few counts. The chain employs TRBV28 and TRBJ2-7; either TRBD1 or TRBD2 may fit D (5 bases each). This CDR3 has 11 amino acids. Germline-derived CDR1 and CDR2 are MDHEN and SYDVKM. V lost 6 bases, J lost 6 bases, and 9 bases lay in between. The CDR3 region is CASRGEIEQYF. CDR3 DNA: TGTGCCAGCAGGGGGGAAATCGAGCAGTACTTC.

This clonotype was seen many times. V and J are TRBV12-3 or TRBV12-4 and TRBJ2-1; 7 nucleotides match TRBD2. The CDR3 is 16 amino acids. Trimming at V came to 6 bases and at J to 0 bases, leaving 8 bases not matched to a gene. CDR3: CASSQTSPSSYNEQFF. CDR3 sequence (DNA): TGTGCCAGCAGCCAGACTAGCCCGAGCTCCTACAATGAGCAGTTCTTC.

Of note for this clonotype: In this CDR3 the conserved last residue, phenylalanine or tryptophan, is missing, so a read error is likely. The V call is TRBV6-1, the J call TRBJ2-7; 12 positions match TRBD2. Germline CDR1 reads MNHNS; CDR2 reads SASEGT. V lost 6 bases and J lost 2; bases outside the gene matches: 5. The CDR3 contains 15 residues. The CDR3 sequence is CASSPRTSGTYEQYL. CDR3 nucleotides: TGTGCCAGCAGCCCTCGGACTAGCGGGACCTACGAGCAGTACCTC.

This clonotype was observed a handful of times. A much larger clone is a single base away; this may be a read error. The genes are TRBV28 and TRBJ1-2; maybe TRBD1 (5 bases). Per germline, CDR1 MDHEN and CDR2 SYDVKM. The CDR3 is made up of 15 amino acids. CDR3 coding DNA: TGTGCCGGCAGTTCCCCAGGAGCCAGGGACTATGGCTACACCTTC. This encodes CAGSSPGARDYGYTF.

This clonotype was seen at least ten times. The chain recombines TRBV5-1 with TRBJ2-7; D unclear. V was shortened by 1 base and J by 6 bases, with 11 bases between the two germline ends. CDR1 and CDR2 from the germline V gene are SGHRS and YFSETQ. CDR3 size: 13 residues. CDR3 residues: CASSLSAPSEQYF. The CDR3 coding sequence is TGCGCCAGCAGCTTGTCCGCCCCTTCCGAGCAGTACTTC.

This clonotype was seen many times. This chain joins TRBV28 and TRBJ2-1; 7 positions agree with TRBD2. Germline V gene data show CDR1 as MDHEN and CDR2 as SYDVKM. Trimming removed 1 base from V and 7 bases from J; junction bases left unmatched: 10. This CDR3 contains 16 residues. CDR3 nucleotides: TGTGCCAGCAGTTTATTTGGCGGGAGCCGGCGGAATGAGCAGTTCTTC. Its translation: CASSLFGGSRRNEQFF.

At least ten counts were recorded for this clonotype. The chain links TRBV12-3 or TRBV12-4 to TRBJ1-2; D gene ambiguous. Trimming took 7 bases from V and 0 from J, leaving 15 bases between them. The CDR3 loop spans 15 amino acids. The CDR3 loop is CASTFGSVTNYGYTF. CDR3 in DNA: TGTGCCAGCACCTTCGGCTCAGTTACTAACTATGGCTACACCTTC.

This clonotype has a handful of counts. This rearrangement joins TRBV27 to TRBJ1-5; unclear D gene. This CDR3 is built from 14 residues. Between the trimmed V and J ends, which lost 1 base and 5 bases, there was a span of 9 bases. The germline V gene has CDR1 MNHEY and CDR2 SMNVEV (reference sequence). For the CDR3, the DNA is TGTGCCAGCAGTTTATGGGCAGCAGATCAGCCCCAGCATTTT. It encodes CASSLWAADQPQHF.

J is TRBJ1-5 and V is TRBV7-2; tentatively, D is TRBD1 (5 bases). The V gene's germline CDR1 is SGHTA and CDR2 FQGNSA. V gave up 5 bases and J gave up 9 bases, with 17 bases separating them. The CDR3 contains 14 residues. The CDR3: CASSPGQGGGPQHF. CDR3 sequence (DNA): TGTGCCAGCAGCCCCGGGCAGGGAGGTGGGCCCCAGCATTTT.

This clonotype was found many times. The genes are TRBV28 and TRBJ2-1, with 11 bases that match TRBD2. Looked up from germline, CDR1 is MDHEN and CDR2 is SYDVKM. The CDR3 consists of 18 residues. With V trimmed by 6 bases and J by 6 bases, 16 bases remained unmatched. CDR3 DNA sequence: TGTGCCAGCAGCTTAACCCTCTTTACCGGGACTAGCGGCAATGAGCAGTTCTTC. The encoded protein is CASSLTLFTGTSGNEQFF.

This clonotype was counted at least ten times. The V gene is TRBV30, the J gene TRBJ1-1, with D hard to call. This CDR3 comprises 11 residues. The germline CDR1 and CDR2 sequences are GTSNPN and SVGIG (reference sequence). CDR3 protein: CALRRNTEAFF. The CDR3 bases are TGTGCTTTGAGGCGGAACACTGAAGCTTTCTTT.

V and J are TRBV6-2 or TRBV6-3 and TRBJ1-5; possible D gene TRBD1, 6 bases. The CDR3 length is 15 residues. The V and J ends lost 0 bases and 3 bases respectively, with 9 bases between them. Per germline, CDR1 MNHEY and CDR2 SVGEGT. The chain's CDR3 is CASSYSTGNNQPQHF. The CDR3 DNA sequence: TGTGCCAGCAGTTACTCGACAGGCAACAATCAGCCCCAGCATTTT.

The chain carries TRBV24-1 and TRBJ2-3, with 7 bases that match TRBD2. Germline V gives CDR1 KGHDR, CDR2 SFDVKD. The CDR3 contains 23 residues. V lost 2 bases and J lost 3; bases outside the gene matches: 28. The CDR3 region has the DNA TGTGCCACCAGTGATTCTTCACCCCTTATCGCCGTGGGAGGGCCGAGTTCGACAGATACGCAGTATTTT. It translates to CATSDSSPLIAVGGPSSTDTQYF.

This clonotype was detected ten times or more. The chain is built from TRBV29-1 and TRBJ1-1; 9 positions match TRBD1. The CDR3 totals 13 residues. Germline V gene sequence: CDR1 SQVTM, CDR2 ANQGSEA. V trimming: 3 bases; J trimming: 6 bases; junction bases outside the gene matches: 5. For the CDR3, the DNA is TGCAGCGTTGAGCGGGACAGGGTTTCTGAAGCTTTCTTT. Translated, it gives CSVERDRVSEAFF.

This chain connects TRBV7-2 to TRBJ2-3, with 8 bases aligning to TRBD2. The CDR3 sequence is 14 residues long. CDR1 SGHTA and CDR2 FQGNSA come from the germline V gene. V was pared by 8 bases and J by 0 bases, with 4 bases of the junction left unmatched. The CDR3 reads CASGSGTSTDTQYF. In nucleotides, the CDR3 is TGTGCCAGCGGTAGCGGGACTAGCACAGATACGCAGTATTTT.

With regard to this clonotype: One end of the junction does not line up with germline, which may come from a read error. The rearrangement joins TRBV12-3 or TRBV12-4 to TRBJ1-5; 9 bases match TRBD1. The CDR3 totals 16 residues. CDR3 sequence: CAGSRRFDRGYQPQHF. Here the CDR3 DNA reads TGTGCCGGCAGCCGACGCTTCGACAGGGGGTATCAGCCCCAGCATTTT.

This chain connects TRBV3-1 to TRBJ1-5; D not resolved. In germline, CDR1 is LGHDT, CDR2 YNNKEL (reference sequence). V was pared by 4 bases and J by 9 bases, with 13 bases between. CDR3 size: 13 residues. The CDR3 region is CASSLRTDLPQHF. As DNA, the CDR3 is TGTGCCAGCAGCCTTCGGACCGACTTGCCCCAGCATTTT.

This clonotype has more than one count but fewer than ten. The chain combines TRBV6-2 or TRBV6-3 with TRBJ2-3; TRBD2 aligns across 10 bases. The J segment lost 2 bases and the V segment lost 5 bases, leaving 7 bases of the junction unmatched. The CDR3 is made up of 16 amino acids. Germline V gene data show CDR1 as MNHEY and CDR2 as SVGEGT. This chain's CDR3 is CASSQTSGRFTDTQYF. The CDR3 DNA follows: TGTGCCAGCAGTCAGACTAGCGGGCGGTTCACAGATACGCAGTATTTT.

The sample holds many counts of this clonotype. Here the CDR3 reads CASSNPPGQAGKTEAFF. In DNA, the CDR3 is TGTGCCAGCTCCAACCCCCCCGGACAGGCCGGAAAAACTGAAGCTTTCTTT. This chain connects TRBV27 to TRBJ1-1, with TRBD1 matching 7 bases. Germline V lookup: CDR1 MNHEY, CDR2 SMNVEV (reference sequence). The CDR3 consists of 17 residues. V lost 8 bases, J lost 5 bases, and 20 bases stayed unmatched.